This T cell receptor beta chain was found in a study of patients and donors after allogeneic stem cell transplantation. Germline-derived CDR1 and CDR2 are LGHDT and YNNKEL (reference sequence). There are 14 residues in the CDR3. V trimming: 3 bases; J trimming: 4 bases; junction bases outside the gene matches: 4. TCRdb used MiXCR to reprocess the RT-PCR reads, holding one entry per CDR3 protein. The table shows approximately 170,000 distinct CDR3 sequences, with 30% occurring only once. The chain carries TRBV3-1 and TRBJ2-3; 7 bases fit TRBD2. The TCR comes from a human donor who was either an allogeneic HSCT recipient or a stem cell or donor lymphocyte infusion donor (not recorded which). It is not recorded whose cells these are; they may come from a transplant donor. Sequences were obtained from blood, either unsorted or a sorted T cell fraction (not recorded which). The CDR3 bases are TGTGCCAGCAGCCATCTCACTAGCGCAGATACGCAGTATTTT. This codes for CASSHLTSADTQYF.